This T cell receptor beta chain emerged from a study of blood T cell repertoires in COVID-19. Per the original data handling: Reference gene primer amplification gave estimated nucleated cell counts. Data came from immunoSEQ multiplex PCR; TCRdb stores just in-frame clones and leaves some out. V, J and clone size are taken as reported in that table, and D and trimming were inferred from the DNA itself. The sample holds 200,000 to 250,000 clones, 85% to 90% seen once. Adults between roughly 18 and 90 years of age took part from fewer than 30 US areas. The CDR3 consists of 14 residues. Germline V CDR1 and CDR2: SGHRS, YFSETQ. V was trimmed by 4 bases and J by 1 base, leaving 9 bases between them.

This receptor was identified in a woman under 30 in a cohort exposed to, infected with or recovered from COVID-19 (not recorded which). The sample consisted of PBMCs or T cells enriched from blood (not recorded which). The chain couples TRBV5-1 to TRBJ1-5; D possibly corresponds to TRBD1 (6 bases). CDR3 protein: CASSPGASNQPQHF. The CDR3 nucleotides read TGCGCCAGCAGCCCAGGGGCGAGCAATCAGCCCCAGCATTTT.